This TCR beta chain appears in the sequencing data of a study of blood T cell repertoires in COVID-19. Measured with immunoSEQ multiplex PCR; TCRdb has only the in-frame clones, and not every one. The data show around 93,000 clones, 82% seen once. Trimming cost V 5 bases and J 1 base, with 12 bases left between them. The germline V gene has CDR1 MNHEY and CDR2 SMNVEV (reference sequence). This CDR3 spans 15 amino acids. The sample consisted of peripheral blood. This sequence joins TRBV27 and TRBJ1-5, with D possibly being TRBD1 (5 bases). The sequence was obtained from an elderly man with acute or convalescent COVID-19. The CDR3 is CASSVSGGSNQPQHF. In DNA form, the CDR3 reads TGTGCCAGCAGTGTCTCCGGGGGGAGCAATCAGCCCCAGCATTTT.